Given below is one TCR beta chain in context. The CDR3 is 16 amino acids. The V gene's germline CDR1 is SGHRS and CDR2 YFSETQ. Trimming took 2 bases from V and 10 from J, leaving 21 bases between them. This record comes from a study of Graves' ophthalmopathy and Graves' hyperthyroidism. Amplified TCR beta CDR3 regions were obtained using RNA transcripts as template. In the first round, RT-PCR was carried out with HTBI primers, and a multiplex PCR formed the second round. TCRdb used MiXCR to reprocess the multiplex PCR reads, holding one entry per CDR3 protein. The table shows over 450,000 distinct CDR3 sequences, with approximately 14% occurring only once.

The receptor's source is a woman in her twenties or thirties with Graves' ophthalmopathy. The chain recombines TRBV5-1 with TRBJ1-4, with no clear D. The sequenced material came from blood. CDR3 sequence: CASSFGPSGKGGKLFF. The CDR3 DNA is TGCGCCAGCAGCTTTGGACCCTCTGGGAAAGGTGGAAAACTGTTTTTT.